Listed here are 27 T cell receptor beta chains from one sample, sequenced in a study of tumor and adjacent non-tumor tissue in lung cancer (dated by TCRdb to between 2018 and 2020). RNA was isolated from bulk unsorted tissue, and RNA quality was assessed with a NanoDrop ND-1000 and an Agilent 2100. The normal lung samples consisted of distant non-tumor tissue collected more than 3 cm from the tumor edge. Library creation used multiplex PCR. These reads were obtained on an Illumina HiSeq 2500. TCRbeta libraries were constructed through three rounds of nested PCR with primers (Table S4) according to protocols adapted from ARM-PCR. The public reads were reprocessed in TCRdb via fastp at Q25 and MiXCR, keeping in-frame beta chains. When rows share a CDR3 protein, they turn into one entry using the most common DNA and genes. The sample records roughly 75,000 distinct CDR3 sequences, approximately 68% of which are singletons. The top ten constitute around a quarter of the sample.

Sequencing was done on a sample of distant non-tumor lung tissue. The source is a woman aged 50 to 60 with non-small cell lung cancer.

Regarding this clonotype: This may be a read error, as it is one base from a much larger clone. The chain employs TRBV20-1 and TRBJ2-1; D possibly corresponds to TRBD2 (6 bases). CDR1 is DFQATT, CDR2 SNEGSKA, per germline (reference sequence). This CDR3 region has 15 residues. CDR3 nucleotide sequence: TGCAGTGCTAGATATGCGGGACCTCCCCACAATGAGCACTTCTTC. It yields the protein CSARYAGPPHNEHFF.

This clonotype has a single count. A junction end diverges from the germline sequence, so it may reflect a read error. This chain joins TRBV11-2 and TRBJ2-7, with 13 positions matching TRBD2. Germline CDR1 and CDR2: SGHAT and FQNNGV. The CDR3 is 14 residues long. CDR3 coding DNA: TGTGTTAGCAGCTTACTAGCGGGAGGGTACGGGCAGTACTTC. It codes for CVSSLLAGGYGQYF.

Concerning this clonotype itself: Because the CDR3's place on the DNA is in doubt, the DNA is left out and the CDR3 is given as listed by TCRdb. The chain joins TRBV5-4 to TRBJ1-2; the D call of TRBD1 is as the table states it, not checked on the DNA. Germline assignment: CDR1 SGHNT and CDR2 YYREEE (reference sequence). Inclusive of both ends, the CDR3 amounts to 15 amino acids. The CDR3: CATSLGGQGDYGCTF.

Worth noting for this clonotype: One end of the junction is discordant with germline, which a read error may explain. The CDR3 bases are TGTGCCAGCAGCCCAGGACAGGAGCTCTATGGCTACACTTTC. Amino acids: CASSPGQELYGYTF. The J gene is TRBJ1-2, the V gene TRBV28; 7 bases agree with TRBD1. Germline values: CDR1 MDHEN, CDR2 SYDVKM. This CDR3 region has 14 residues.

About this clonotype: At one of its ends the junction is not consistent with the germline gene, which may arise from a read error. The chain carries TRBV4-1 and TRBJ1-2; D possibly corresponds to TRBD1 (6 bases). CDR1 is MGHRA and CDR2 is YSYEKL in the germline V gene. The CDR3 runs to 14 residues. The CDR3: CASSQGGGGYGYTF. CDR3 bases: TGTGCCAGCAGCCAAGGAGGGGGGGGCTATGGCTACACCTTC.

In its sample, this clonotype was seen many times. The V and J genes are TRBV20-1 and TRBJ2-1; 9 nucleotides align to TRBD2. The CDR3 runs 17 residues. Germline CDR1 and CDR2: DFQATT and SNEGSKA (reference sequence). V shed 1 base and J 1 base; nucleotides not matched to a gene: 8. The CDR3 spells CSARGAGGSMSYNEQFF. The CDR3 DNA reads as TGCAGTGCTAGAGGAGCGGGAGGATCAATGTCCTACAATGAGCAGTTCTTC.

About this clonotype: Here the CDR3 omits its conserved ending phenylalanine or tryptophan, so a read error is the likely source. The CDR3 loop reads CASRLANTNNEQFS. In DNA, the CDR3 is TGTGCCAGCCGTTTAGCGAACACTAACAATGAGCAGTTCTCC. The rearrangement links TRBV12-3 or TRBV12-4 to TRBJ2-1, with a weak D call TRBD2 (5 bases). The CDR3 runs 14 residues.

Points on this clonotype: This likely comes from a read error, as the CDR3 has no conserved phenylalanine or tryptophan at its end. The V gene is TRBV6-1, the J gene TRBJ2-6; D remains unclear. The CDR3 length is 15 residues. Germline CDR1 and CDR2: MNHNS and SASEGT. Deletions cut 5 bases from V and 6 bases from J, with 14 bases between. The CDR3 here is CASSTQCIEANVLTY. CDR3 nucleotides: TGTGCCAGCAGTACCCAATGTATTGAGGCCAACGTCCTGACTTAC.

This clonotype appeared many times. This rearrangement joins TRBV20-1 to TRBJ2-5; TRBD1 might be the D (6 bases). Germline values: CDR1 DFQATT, CDR2 SNEGSKA (reference sequence). The CDR3 extends over 12 amino acids. The V gene lost 4 bases and the J gene lost 5 bases, with 11 bases spanning the gap. CDR3: CSATGVLETQYF. CDR3 coding DNA: TGCAGTGCTACAGGGGTTCTGGAGACCCAGTACTTC.

V gene TRBV30 combines with J gene TRBJ1-2; 10 bases match TRBD1. The ends lost 0 bases at V and 7 bases at J; junction bases unmatched: 5. The CDR3 sequence is 14 residues long. The germline CDR1 and CDR2 sequences are GTSNPN and SVGIG (reference sequence). The CDR3 loop is CAWSVLGTGVGYTF. In DNA form, the CDR3 reads TGTGCCTGGAGTGTACTTGGGACAGGGGTTGGCTACACCTTC.

This clonotype was found a few times. J is TRBJ1-1 and V is TRBV29-1; possibly TRBD1 for D (5 bases). Trimming removed 8 bases from V and 6 bases from J, with 16 bases in between. There are 12 residues in the CDR3. Germline assignment: CDR1 SQVTM and CDR2 ANQGSEA. CDR3 nucleotide sequence: TGCAGCCTTGTAAGGGGAGGTGCTGAAGCTTTCTTT. Amino acids: CSLVRGGAEAFF.

The chain has TRBV11-2 and TRBJ2-1; D is possibly TRBD2 (5 bases). Between the trimmed V and J ends, which lost 3 bases and 9 bases, there was a span of 18 bases. Germline V gene data show CDR1 as SGHAT and CDR2 as FQNNGV. The CDR3 totals 15 residues. As DNA, the CDR3 is TGTGCCAGCAGCTTGGATAAGAGGACTCACACTGAGCAGTTCTTC. Translated: CASSLDKRTHTEQFF.

As to this clonotype: One end of the junction is discordant with germline, which a read error may explain. V usage is TRBV11-1 and J usage is TRBJ2-5, with 7 bases lining up with TRBD1. The CDR3 is made up of 15 amino acids. Germline loops: CDR1 SGHAT, CDR2 FQDESV (reference sequence). CDR3 protein: CASSLVGQGVQTQYF. The CDR3 DNA reads TGTGCTAGCAGCTTAGTGGGCCAGGGGGTGCAGACTCAGTACTTC.

The table lists this clonotype with many counts. The genes are TRBV11-2 and TRBJ2-5, with D perhaps TRBD1 (7 bases). Trimming shortened V by 1 base and J by 7 bases, and 13 bases separated the two germline ends. The V gene's germline CDR1 is SGHAT and CDR2 FQNNGV. This CDR3 spans 14 amino acids. As DNA, the CDR3 is TGTGCCAGCAGCTTAGTGGATCAGGGGGGGACCCAGTACTTC. Translation: CASSLVDQGGTQYF.

As for this clonotype: At one of its ends the junction is not consistent with the germline gene, which may arise from a read error. J is TRBJ2-1 and V is TRBV6-1; a weak D match, TRBD1 (7 bases). The CDR3 covers 12 residues. Germline loops: CDR1 MNHNS, CDR2 SASEGT. CDR3 sequence reads: CASSKGARGLFF. The CDR3, as DNA: TGTGCAAGCAGTAAGGGGGCTAGGGGACTGTTCTTC.

The chain has TRBV30 and TRBJ1-2; D unresolved. V gave up 4 bases and J gave up 7 bases, with 13 bases separating them. This CDR3 comprises 12 residues. The germline V gene encodes CDR1 GTSNPN and CDR2 SVGIG (reference sequence). This CDR3 reads CAWIPMDAGYTF. CDR3 sequence (DNA): TGTGCCTGGATTCCTATGGATGCTGGCTACACCTTC.

With respect to this clonotype: As the CDR3 is not closed by the conserved phenylalanine or tryptophan, this likely results from a read error. The V and J genes are TRBV12-3 or TRBV12-4 and TRBJ2-1; D assignment may be TRBD1 or TRBD2 (7 bases each). CDR3 length equals 16 residues. Trimming removed 6 bases from V and 2 bases from J, with 17 bases in between. Here the CDR3 DNA reads TGTGCCAGCAGCGGTGGACTAGGGGGCGCCTACAATGAGCAGTTCGTC. Its protein product is CASSGGLGGAYNEQFV.

In the case of this clonotype: One junction end does not reproduce the germline sequence, and a read error may be involved. The chain is built from TRBV12-3 or TRBV12-4 and TRBJ2-2; 10 bases align to TRBD1. This CDR3 is built from 16 residues. This chain's CDR3 is CTSSPRTGGYTGELFF. In DNA, the CDR3 is TGTACCAGCAGTCCCAGGACAGGGGGATACACCGGGGAGCTATTTTTT.

This clonotype was detected only once. CDR3 region: CNANSRGDTEAFF. The DNA of the CDR3 is TGCAATGCCAACTCCCGCGGGGATACCGAGGCTTTCTTT. V and J are TRBV20-1 and TRBJ1-1, with D uncertain. The CDR3 is 13 residues long. Germline V gives CDR1 DFQATT, CDR2 SNEGSKA (reference sequence).

This clonotype was picked up many times. The gene calls are TRBV5-1 and TRBJ2-1; 7 nucleotides align to TRBD2. Trimming took 0 bases from V and 9 from J; bases not matched to a gene: 9. Germline-derived CDR1 and CDR2 are SGHRS and YFSETQ. This CDR3 region has 15 residues. CDR3 sequence (DNA): TGCGCCAGCAGCTTGGCACGGGACTATTTCAGTGAGCAGTTCTTC. Protein sequence: CASSLARDYFSEQFF.

This clonotype appeared many times. The chain employs TRBV6-6 and TRBJ2-1, with TRBD2 identical over 10 bases. Germline values: CDR1 MNHNY, CDR2 SVGAGI (reference sequence). This CDR3 spans 14 amino acids. The trim removed 7 bases at V and 7 bases at J, leaving 7 bases unmatched. The CDR3 reads CASNLAGVGNEQFF. The CDR3 bases are TGTGCCAGCAATCTAGCGGGAGTGGGGAATGAGCAGTTCTTC.

As for this clonotype: One base away lies a much larger clone, so this may be a sequencing read error. The chain couples TRBV20-1 to TRBJ1-5; D is possibly TRBD1 (5 bases). Germline loops: CDR1 DFQATT, CDR2 SNEGSKA (reference sequence). This CDR3 is 16 amino acids long. This CDR3 is CSAGTRGNNRNQSQHF. CDR3 DNA: TGCAGTGCTGGCACGAGGGGCAATAATCGCAATCAGTCCCAGCATTTT.

With respect to this clonotype: An end of the junction differs from the germline gene, which may be a read error. This chain links TRBV20-1 with TRBJ2-1, with no clear D. The germline V gene encodes CDR1 DFQATT and CDR2 SNEGSKA (reference sequence). The CDR3 contains 11 residues. The CDR3 loop reads CSAPGVYEQLF. CDR3 bases: TGCAGTGCTCCCGGAGTTTATGAGCAGCTCTTC.

Of note for this clonotype: A much bigger clone sits one base away, suggesting this may be a read error. The chain links TRBV6-5 to TRBJ2-2, with D perhaps TRBD1 (6 bases). This CDR3 is built from 16 residues. Germline CDR1 and CDR2: MNHEY and SVGAGI. V was cut by 2 bases and J by 9 bases, with 19 bases left in between. The CDR3, as DNA: TGTGCCAGCAGTTACCTCCGAACAGGGTTCGCCTGGGAGCTGTTTTTT. Encoded protein: CASSYLRTGFAWELFF.

Concerning this clonotype: At one end the junction does not follow the germline gene, possibly because of a read error. This chain connects TRBV11-2 to TRBJ2-7; tentative D call: TRBD1 (6 bases). Germline V lookup: CDR1 SGHAT, CDR2 FQNNGV. This CDR3 region has 19 residues. For the CDR3, the DNA is TGTGCCAGCAGCTTAGTCCCTACGAGGGGCCCAACAGGGCACTACGAGCCGTACTTC. Encoded protein: CASSLVPTRGPTGHYEPYF.

As regards this clonotype: This may arise from a read error, as a much more abundant clone is one base away. This chain uses TRBV20-1 with TRBJ2-3; TRBD2 agrees at 8 bases. V was pared by 4 bases and J by 0 bases, with 3 bases of the junction left unmatched. CDR3 length: 14 residues. CDR1 is DFQATT and CDR2 is SNEGSKA in the germline V gene (reference sequence). The CDR3: CSAIASGSTDTQYF. DNA for the CDR3: TGCAGTGCTATAGCTAGCGGGAGCACAGATACGCAGTATTTT.

Comment on this clonotype: Likely a read error: the CDR3 ends without its conserved phenylalanine or tryptophan. The rearrangement links TRBV20-1 to TRBJ2-7; D gene unclear. The CDR3 sequence is 16 residues long. Germline-derived CDR1 and CDR2 are DFQATT and SNEGSKA (reference sequence). Trimming removed 4 bases from V and 3 bases from J, with 22 bases in between. The CDR3 DNA reads as TGCAGTGCTACGAAGAAAGATGGCAGCGTTCTCTACGAGCAGTACATC. Its translation is CSATKKDGSVLYEQYI.